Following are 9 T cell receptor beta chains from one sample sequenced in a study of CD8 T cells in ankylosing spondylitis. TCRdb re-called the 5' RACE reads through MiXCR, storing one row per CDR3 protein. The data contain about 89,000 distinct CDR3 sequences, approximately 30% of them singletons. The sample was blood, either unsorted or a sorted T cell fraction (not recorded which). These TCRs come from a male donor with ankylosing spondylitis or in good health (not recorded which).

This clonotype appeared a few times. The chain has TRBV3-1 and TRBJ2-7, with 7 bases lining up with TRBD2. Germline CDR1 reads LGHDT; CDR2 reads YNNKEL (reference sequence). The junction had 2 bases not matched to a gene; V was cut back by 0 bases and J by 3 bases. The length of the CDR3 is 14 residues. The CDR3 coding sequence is TGTGCCAGCAGCCAAGAGAGGGAGGGCTACGAGCAGTACGTC. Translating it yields CASSQEREGYEQYV.

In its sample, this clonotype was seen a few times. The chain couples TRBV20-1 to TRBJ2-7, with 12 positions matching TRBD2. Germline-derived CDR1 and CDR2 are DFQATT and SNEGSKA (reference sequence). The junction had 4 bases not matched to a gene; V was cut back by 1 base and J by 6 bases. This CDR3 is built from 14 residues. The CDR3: CSARGLAGDGEQYF. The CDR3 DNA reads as TGCAGTGCTAGAGGACTAGCGGGAGACGGCGAGCAGTACTTC.

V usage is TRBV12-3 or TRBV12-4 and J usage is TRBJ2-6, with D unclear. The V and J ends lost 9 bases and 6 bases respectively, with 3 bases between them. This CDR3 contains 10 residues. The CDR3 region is CASQANVLTF. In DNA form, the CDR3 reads TGTGCCAGTCAGGCCAACGTCCTGACTTTC.

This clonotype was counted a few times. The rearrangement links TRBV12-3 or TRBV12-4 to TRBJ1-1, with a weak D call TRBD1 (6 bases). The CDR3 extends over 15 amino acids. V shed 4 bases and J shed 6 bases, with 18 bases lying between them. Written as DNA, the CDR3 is TGTGCCAGCAGTTACACGACAGGCTTTAGCTCTGAAGCTTTCTTT. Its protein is CASSYTTGFSSEAFF.

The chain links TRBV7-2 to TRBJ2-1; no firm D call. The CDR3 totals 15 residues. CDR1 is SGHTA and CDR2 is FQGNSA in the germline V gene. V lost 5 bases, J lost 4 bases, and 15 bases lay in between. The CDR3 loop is CASSRPRAQYNEQFF. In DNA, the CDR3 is TGTGCCAGCAGCCGACCTAGGGCTCAGTACAATGAGCAGTTCTTC.

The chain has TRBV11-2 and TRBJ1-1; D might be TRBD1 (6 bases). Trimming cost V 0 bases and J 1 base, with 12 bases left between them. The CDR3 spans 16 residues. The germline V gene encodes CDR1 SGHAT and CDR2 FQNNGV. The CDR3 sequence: CASSLDTGRSNTEAFF. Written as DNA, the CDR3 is TGTGCCAGCAGCTTAGACACAGGGCGGTCGAACACTGAAGCTTTCTTT.

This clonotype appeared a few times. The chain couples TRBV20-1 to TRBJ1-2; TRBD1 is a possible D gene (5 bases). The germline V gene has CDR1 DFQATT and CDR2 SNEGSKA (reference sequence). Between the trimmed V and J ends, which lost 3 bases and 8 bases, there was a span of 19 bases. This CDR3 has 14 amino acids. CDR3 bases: TGCAGTGCTAGCGCGGGGACCGATCATTGGGGCTACACCTTC. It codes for CSASAGTDHWGYTF.

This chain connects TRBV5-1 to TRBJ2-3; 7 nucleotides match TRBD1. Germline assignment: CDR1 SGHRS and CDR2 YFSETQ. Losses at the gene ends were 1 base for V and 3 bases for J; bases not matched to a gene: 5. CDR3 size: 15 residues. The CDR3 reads CASSLTGAPTDTQYF. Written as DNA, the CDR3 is TGCGCCAGCAGCTTGACAGGGGCCCCAACAGATACGCAGTATTTT.

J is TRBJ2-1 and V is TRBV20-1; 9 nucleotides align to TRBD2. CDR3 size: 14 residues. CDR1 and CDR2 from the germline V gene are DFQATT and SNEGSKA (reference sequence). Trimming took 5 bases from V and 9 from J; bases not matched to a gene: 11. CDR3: CSAVRPGLAIEQFF. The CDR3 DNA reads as TGCAGTGCTGTTAGACCGGGACTAGCTATTGAGCAGTTCTTC.